This T cell receptor beta chain was obtained from a study of tumor and adjacent non-tumor tissue in lung cancer. The wider study: Stage I to III disease affected about nine men and roughly 5 women aged about 30 to 85. Study conclusions and caveats: Compared with tumor, normal lung showed significantly lower TCR diversity.

This clonotype has more than one count but fewer than ten. Its antigen is still unknown. The junction and the germline gene differ at one end; a read error may be behind it. RNA was extracted from bulk tissue without any cell sorting. More than 3 cm separated this lung sample from the edge of the tumor. The library came from three nested PCR rounds adapted from ARM-PCR protocols. TCRdb called the multiplex PCR reads again in MiXCR, with one record for every CDR3 protein. This sample has more than 45,000 distinct CDR3 sequences, with around three quarters found just once. Sequencing was done on a sample of distant non-tumor lung tissue. The clonotype originates from a woman aged 55 to 70 with non-small cell lung cancer.

CDR3 bases: TGTGCCAGCGGGAGTCTAGCGGTAGGCACAAATACGCAGTATTTT. This sequence encodes CASGSLAVGTNTQYF. The V call is TRBV6-1, the J call TRBJ2-3, with TRBD2 matching 7 bases. CDR3 size: 15 residues. Germline CDR1 MNHNS, CDR2 SASEGT.